These 30 T cell receptor beta chains came from one sample sequenced in a study of PD-1 blockade in classical Hodgkin lymphoma. Sequencing used immunoSEQ multiplex PCR; TCRdb keeps in-frame clones, though not all of them. Among 35,000 to 45,000 clones listed, about two thirds were seen once. Exposure to brentuximab vedotin varied, and each patient had relapsed following autologous stem cell transplantation. The sequencing used peripheral blood mononuclear cells (PBMCs), collected at baseline. The receptors were gathered from a human donor with classical Hodgkin lymphoma.

This clone was recorded once. The V call is TRBV14, the J call TRBJ2-1, with D possibly matching TRBD2 (7 bases). Per the germline V gene, CDR1 is SGHDN and CDR2 is FVKESK. CDR3 length: 18 residues. The V and J ends lost 4 bases and 0 bases respectively, with 19 bases between them. DNA of the CDR3: TGTGCCAGCAGCCCTAAGGGGGGGTGGGGAAGCTCCTACAATGAGCAGTTCTTC. Translated: CASSPKGGWGSSYNEQFF.

This chain uses TRBV7-2 with TRBJ2-1, with unresolved D. This CDR3 comprises 13 residues. Germline V gene sequence: CDR1 SGHTA, CDR2 FQGNSA. V shed 1 base and J shed 6 bases, with 7 bases lying between them. The CDR3 DNA sequence: TGTGCCAGCAGCTTAGACAAATCCAATGAGCAGTTCTTC. Translation gives CASSLDKSNEQFF.

The V gene is TRBV14, the J gene TRBJ2-7, with 7 positions matching TRBD1. The ends lost 3 bases at V and 2 bases at J; junction bases unmatched: 4. The CDR3 covers 14 residues. CDR1 and CDR2 (germline): SGHDN, FVKESK. CDR3 loop: CASSQGRGTYEQYF. The CDR3 DNA reads TGTGCCAGCAGCCAGGGCAGGGGGACCTACGAGCAGTACTTC.

This chain connects TRBV5-1 to TRBJ2-5, with a tentative D call TRBD1 (5 bases). Germline-derived CDR1 and CDR2 are SGHRS and YFSETQ. The CDR3 runs 14 residues. V was cut by 0 bases and J by 4 bases, with 10 bases left in between. For the CDR3, the DNA is TGCGCCAGCAGCTTGGAGGGGTCCGGAGAGACCCAGTACTTC. Encoded protein: CASSLEGSGETQYF.

V gene TRBV27 combines with J gene TRBJ2-7, with TRBD1 as a possible D gene (5 bases). This CDR3 is built from 15 residues. Germline loops: CDR1 MNHEY, CDR2 SMNVEV (reference sequence). V was shortened by 6 bases and J by 5 bases, with 20 bases between the two germline ends. CDR3 residues: CASRDSGHPWDEQYF. CDR3 bases: TGTGCCAGCAGGGATAGTGGACACCCTTGGGACGAGCAGTACTTC.

The rearrangement uses TRBV28 and TRBJ2-4; 10 bases align to TRBD1. V shed 3 bases and J 4 bases; nucleotides not matched to a gene: 3. Germline lookup yields CDR1 MDHEN and CDR2 SYDVKM. The CDR3 loop spans 15 amino acids. The CDR3 is CASSLGTGVKNIQYF. The CDR3 bases are TGTGCCAGCAGTTTGGGGACAGGGGTAAAAAACATTCAGTACTTC.

The gene calls are TRBV6-5 and TRBJ2-5; the D gene is possibly TRBD2 (5 bases). Germline loops: CDR1 MNHEY, CDR2 SVGAGI. With 8 bases removed from V and 1 base from J, the gap between germline ends came to 11 bases. The CDR3 is 13 amino acids. CDR3 sequence: CASGRGRQETQYF. The CDR3 DNA is TGTGCCAGCGGGAGAGGCCGCCAAGAGACCCAGTACTTC.

CDR3 bases: TGTGCCAGCAGTCCCTATATCCCGGGACAATCGTTCTCTGGAAACACCATATATTTT. As protein: CASSPYIPGQSFSGNTIYF. The J gene is TRBJ1-3, the V gene TRBV28; weak D call: TRBD1 (6 bases). This CDR3 has 19 residues. The V end lost 5 bases, the J end lost 0 bases, and 23 bases lay between the germline ends. Germline CDR1 reads MDHEN; CDR2 reads SYDVKM.

The gene calls are TRBV5-6 and TRBJ2-1, with TRBD2 matching over 8 bases. V lost 8 bases to trimming and J lost 6 bases; unmatched junction nucleotides: 7. The germline V gene encodes CDR1 SGHDT and CDR2 YYEEEE. The CDR3 is 13 amino acids. CDR3 sequence reads: CASKMSGSNEQFF. For the CDR3, the DNA is TGTGCCAGTAAAATGAGCGGGAGCAATGAGCAGTTCTTC.

The chain is built from TRBV5-1 and TRBJ1-1; weak D call: TRBD1 (5 bases). Germline assignment: CDR1 SGHRS and CDR2 YFSETQ. The CDR3 loop spans 19 amino acids. The V end lost 4 bases, the J end lost 5 bases, and 30 bases lay between the germline ends. Here the CDR3 DNA reads TGCGCCAGCAGCCTCGTCCGAAAAAGAAGGCTGGCTAGGGGTACTGAAGCTTTCTTT. Protein: CASSLVRKRRLARGTEAFF. Filled out from reference TRBV5-1 and TRBJ1-1, the complete variable domain reads KAGVTQTPRYLIKTRGQQVTLSCSPISGHRSVSWYQQTPGQGLQFLFEYFSETQRNKGNFPGRFSGRQFSNSRSEMNVSTLELGDSALYLCASSLVRKRRLARGTEAFFGQGTRLTVV.

V usage is TRBV9 and J usage is TRBJ2-5, with 16 positions matching TRBD2. Germline CDR1 is SGDLS and CDR2 is YYNGEE. Trimming removed 0 bases from V and 4 bases from J; junction bases left unmatched: 9. This CDR3 comprises 19 residues. The CDR3 is CASSVASGLAGGGGETQYF. DNA for the CDR3: TGTGCCAGCAGCGTAGCTTCGGGACTAGCGGGAGGGGGCGGAGAGACCCAGTACTTC.

The chain joins TRBV7-9 to TRBJ2-7, with a possible D match to TRBD1 (6 bases). Germline V lookup: CDR1 SEHNR, CDR2 FQNEAQ (reference sequence). The CDR3 contains 16 residues. Deletions cut 2 bases from V and 2 bases from J, with 16 bases between. The CDR3 region is CASSLSGQGTAYEQYF. The CDR3 region has the DNA TGTGCCAGCAGCTTAAGTGGGCAGGGGACGGCCTACGAGCAGTACTTC.

This chain connects TRBV6-4 to TRBJ1-1; TRBD1 agrees at 7 bases. From germline, CDR1 is MRHNA and CDR2 SNTAGT. V trimming: 9 bases; J trimming: 11 bases; junction bases outside the gene matches: 6. This CDR3 region has 10 residues. CDR3 loop: CARAGQCAFF. The DNA of the CDR3 is TGTGCCAGGGCGGGACAGTGTGCTTTCTTT.

The chain recombines TRBV7-8 with TRBJ1-5; D unclear. The V and J ends lost 2 bases and 2 bases respectively, with 16 bases between them. The CDR3 runs 17 residues. Germline V CDR1 and CDR2: SGHVS, FQNEAQ. The DNA for the CDR3 is TGTGCCAGCAGCTTAAGGGTGGCAGACCGGGGCAATCAGCCCCAGCATTTT. Residues: CASSLRVADRGNQPQHF.

This sequence joins TRBV6-5 and TRBJ1-1; D might be TRBD1 (5 bases). The CDR3 runs 15 residues. The germline V gene has CDR1 MNHEY and CDR2 SVGAGI. V was trimmed by 4 bases and J by 3 bases, leaving 15 bases between them. The CDR3 spells CASSFLATGHTEAFF. CDR3 nucleotide sequence: TGTGCCAGCAGTTTTTTAGCTACAGGTCACACTGAAGCTTTCTTT.

The V call is TRBV5-1, the J call TRBJ2-1; a weak D match, TRBD1 (5 bases). V was shortened by 3 bases and J by 3 bases, with 16 bases between the two germline ends. The germline V gene has CDR1 SGHRS and CDR2 YFSETQ. The CDR3 length is 16 residues. This CDR3 reads CASSSKTATFYNEQFF. DNA of the CDR3: TGCGCCAGCAGCTCGAAGACAGCTACATTCTACAATGAGCAGTTCTTC.

The V call is TRBV7-9, the J call TRBJ1-4, with D possibly matching TRBD1 (5 bases). V dropped 5 bases and J dropped 2 bases, with 9 bases sitting between them. The CDR3 spans 14 residues. In germline, CDR1 is SEHNR, CDR2 FQNEAQ (reference sequence). CDR3 DNA sequence: TGTGCCAGCAGCCGCAGGGTCACTAATGAAAAACTGTTTTTT. It yields the protein CASSRRVTNEKLFF.

The chain employs TRBV28 and TRBJ1-1, with D tentatively TRBD1 (5 bases). This CDR3 has 14 amino acids. Trimming left V 5 bases short and J 7 bases short, with 17 bases between. Germline CDR1 reads MDHEN; CDR2 reads SYDVKM. The CDR3 is CASSRLRGDGEAFF. CDR3 sequence (DNA): TGTGCCAGCAGTCGGCTCCGGGGCGACGGTGAAGCTTTCTTT.

The chain is built from TRBV30 and TRBJ1-1; D is uncertain. The CDR3 length is 15 residues. From germline, CDR1 is GTSNPN and CDR2 SVGIG (reference sequence). V lost 0 bases to trimming and J lost 4 bases, with 15 bases between them. Written as DNA, the CDR3 is TGTGCCTGGAGTGTAAGGTACGGGCAAAGCACTGAAGCTTTCTTT. Its protein product is CAWSVRYGQSTEAFF.

This chain connects TRBV9 to TRBJ1-1; unclear D gene. The CDR3 is 13 residues long. V shed 4 bases and J shed 3 bases, with 10 bases lying between them. Looked up from germline, CDR1 is SGDLS and CDR2 is YYNGEE. The CDR3, as DNA: TGTGCCAGCAGCTTCAGGTCTTACACTGAAGCTTTCTTT. Translation gives CASSFRSYTEAFF.

There are a few counts of this clone. This chain uses TRBV9 with TRBJ1-1; D remains unclear. V dropped 7 bases and J dropped 3 bases, with 13 bases sitting between them. CDR1 is SGDLS, CDR2 YYNGEE, per germline. CDR3 length: 13 amino acids. CDR3: CASGSVGYTEAFF. The CDR3 DNA reads as TGTGCCAGCGGATCTGTGGGGTACACTGAAGCTTTCTTT.

This clone showed up just a few times. The chain couples TRBV27 to TRBJ2-3; D remains unclear. Germline V gene data show CDR1 as MNHEY and CDR2 as SMNVEV (reference sequence). This CDR3 region has 12 residues. The germline V and J ends were trimmed by 10 bases and 4 bases, with 12 bases remaining between them. In nucleotides, the CDR3 is TGTGCCACCCGGCCCGAGGCAGATACGCAGTATTTT. This gives the protein CATRPEADTQYF.

This clone was seen a few times. This chain connects TRBV28 to TRBJ1-3, with D possibly matching TRBD1 (5 bases). With 7 bases removed from V and 8 bases from J, the gap between germline ends came to 18 bases. From germline, CDR1 is MDHEN and CDR2 SYDVKM. The CDR3 consists of 14 residues. The CDR3 DNA follows: TGTGCCAGCACCCCCAGGGTTCTTGGCCACACCATATATTTT. Translated, it gives CASTPRVLGHTIYF.

The genes are TRBV7-2 and TRBJ2-1, with D perhaps matching TRBD1 (6 bases). The CDR3 extends over 13 amino acids. Trimming removed 4 bases from V and 10 bases from J, with 14 bases in between. Looked up from germline, CDR1 is SGHTA and CDR2 is FQGNSA. The CDR3 coding sequence is TGTGCCAGCAGCTACACAGGGCCAGAGGAGCAGTTCTTC. Translating it yields CASSYTGPEEQFF.

The V and J genes are TRBV19 and TRBJ2-7; the match to TRBD1 covers 8 bases. Germline lookup yields CDR1 LNHDA and CDR2 SQIVND (reference sequence). Unmatched junction bases numbered 12, after V lost 0 bases and J lost 5 bases. CDR3 length: 17 residues. The CDR3 region is CASSIDLLGQGIDEQYF. The CDR3 DNA reads TGTGCCAGTAGTATAGATCTATTAGGACAGGGCATCGACGAGCAGTACTTC. The full variable domain, with the rest looked up from reference TRBV19 and TRBJ2-7, is DGGITQSPKYLFRKEGQNVTLSCEQNLNHDAMYWYRQDPGQGLRLIYYSQIVNDFQKGDIAEGYSVSREKKESFPLTVTSAQKNPTAFYLCASSIDLLGQGIDEQYFGPGTRLTVT.

Written as DNA, the CDR3 is TGCGCCAGCTTTGTTCAACTAGCGCCTTACGAGCAGTACTTC. The encoded protein is CASFVQLAPYEQYF. The chain joins TRBV5-1 to TRBJ2-7, with 7 bases fitting TRBD2. In germline, CDR1 is SGHRS, CDR2 YFSETQ. This CDR3 has 14 amino acids. The junction had 11 bases not matched to a gene; V was cut back by 7 bases and J by 4 bases.

This clone was seen only once. The rearrangement links TRBV7-6 to TRBJ2-2, with 7 bases that match TRBD2. The CDR3 sequence is 16 residues long. The germline V gene encodes CDR1 SGHVS and CDR2 FNYEAQ. V trimming: 1 base; J trimming: 6 bases; junction bases outside the gene matches: 8. CDR3 protein: CASSLVTSADAGELFF. CDR3 bases: TGTGCCAGCAGCTTAGTTACTAGCGCGGACGCCGGGGAGCTGTTTTTT.

This rearrangement joins TRBV9 to TRBJ1-1; weak D call: TRBD1 (6 bases). Trimming removed 4 bases from V and 1 base from J, with 14 bases in between. CDR1 SGDLS and CDR2 YYNGEE come from the germline V gene. The CDR3 runs to 15 residues. The CDR3 sequence is CASSPGHRENTEAFF. As DNA, the CDR3 is TGTGCCAGCAGCCCAGGTCACAGGGAGAACACTGAAGCTTTCTTT.

The CDR3 sequence is CSVEGGSAGEKLFF. In nucleotides, the CDR3 is TGCAGCGTTGAAGGGGGTTCGGCAGGGGAAAAACTGTTTTTT. This sequence joins TRBV29-1 and TRBJ1-4, with D possibly being TRBD1 (5 bases). This CDR3 comprises 14 residues. Trimming stripped 1 base from V and 8 bases from J, with 14 bases between. The V gene's germline CDR1 is SQVTM and CDR2 ANQGSEA.

This clone appeared a few times. The CDR3 sequence is CASSVTLSGNTIYF. The CDR3 region has the DNA TGTGCCAGCAGTGTGACACTGTCTGGAAACACCATATATTTT. This chain links TRBV6-5 with TRBJ1-3; D is unresolved. This CDR3 region has 14 residues. V lost 5 bases to trimming and J lost 1 base, with 9 bases between them. Germline V gene lookup returns CDR1 MNHEY and CDR2 SVGAGI.